These 17 T cell receptor beta chains were all obtained from the same sample, sequenced in a study of blood T cell repertoires in COVID-19. Clones were read by immunoSEQ multiplex PCR, and TCRdb kept only the in-frame ones, dropping some. The data hold a few hundred thousand clones, with around 87% observed a single time. The sample was peripheral blood. These receptors were taken from a man in his sixties who had recovered from COVID-19.

This chain uses TRBV11-1 with TRBJ1-6; 8 bases fit TRBD1. The V and J ends lost 5 bases and 5 bases, in that order; junction bases with no gene match: 5. The CDR3 is 15 amino acids. The germline V gene encodes CDR1 SGHAT and CDR2 FQDESV (reference sequence). The CDR3 loop reads CASSAGQANNSPLHF. The CDR3, as DNA: TGTGCCAGCAGCGCGGGACAGGCCAATAATTCACCCCTCCACTTT.

This chain connects TRBV5-1 to TRBJ1-2, with D possibly matching TRBD1 (5 bases). This CDR3 has 13 residues. V lost 4 bases, J lost 4 bases, and 11 bases lay in between. Germline CDR1 and CDR2: SGHRS and YFSETQ. The CDR3 region has the DNA TGCGCCAGCAGCGATGGGGGGTTCTATGGCTACACCTTC. It translates to CASSDGGFYGYTF.

This chain connects TRBV28 to TRBJ1-2, with D maybe TRBD1 (6 bases). The CDR3 has 16 amino acids. Germline V lookup: CDR1 MDHEN, CDR2 SYDVKM. The germline V and J ends were trimmed by 6 bases and 8 bases, with 25 bases remaining between them. CDR3 sequence reads: CASRASNRDLEWGYTF. The CDR3 DNA sequence: TGTGCCAGCAGAGCCTCAAACAGGGACCTTGAATGGGGCTACACCTTC.

The chain recombines TRBV5-1 with TRBJ2-5, with 10 bases lining up with TRBD2. Germline CDR1 reads SGHRS; CDR2 reads YFSETQ. The CDR3 is 19 amino acids. V was clipped by 2 bases and J by 5 bases; unmatched bases: 18. The CDR3 nucleotides are TGCGCCAGCAGCTTAAGGTCCGGTAGCGGGGGGCGGCCCGCTGAGACCCAGTACTTC. Residues: CASSLRSGSGGRPAETQYF. The full variable domain, with the rest looked up from reference TRBV5-1 and TRBJ2-5, is KAGVTQTPRYLIKTRGQQVTLSCSPISGHRSVSWYQQTPGQGLQFLFEYFSETQRNKGNFPGRFSGRQFSNSRSEMNVSTLELGDSALYLCASSLRSGSGGRPAETQYFGPGTRLLVL.

The rearrangement joins TRBV2 to TRBJ2-2; D unresolved. CDR3 length: 13 residues. Trimming took off 5 bases at V and 2 bases at J, with 6 bases between the two ends. CDR1 is SNHLY and CDR2 is FYNNEI in the germline V gene. The CDR3 DNA is TGTGCCAGCAGTTCACAAAACACCGGGGAGCTGTTTTTT. Protein: CASSSQNTGELFF.

In the case of this clone: Additional DNA sequences in this sample encode the identical CDR3. CDR3 coding DNA: TGTGCCAGCAGCTTAGGTGGGACTAGCAGCTACGAGCAGTACTTC. This codes for CASSLGGTSSYEQYF. V is TRBV7-9 and J is TRBJ2-7, with 9 bases lining up with TRBD2. In germline, CDR1 is SEHNR, CDR2 FQNEAQ (reference sequence). This CDR3 is built from 15 residues. The junction had 4 bases not matched to a gene; V was cut back by 1 base and J by 3 bases.

V is TRBV6-4 and J is TRBJ1-4; the D is unclear. V shed 4 bases and J shed 5 bases, with 8 bases lying between them. The CDR3 loop spans 13 amino acids. CDR1 MRHNA and CDR2 SNTAGT come from the germline V gene. CDR3 region: CASSGHGNEKLFF. The CDR3 bases are TGTGCCAGCAGTGGGCACGGGAATGAAAAACTGTTTTTT.

The chain joins TRBV28 to TRBJ2-5, with D possibly matching TRBD1 (6 bases). The CDR3 is made up of 14 amino acids. Germline V gene lookup returns CDR1 MDHEN and CDR2 SYDVKM. The V and J ends lost 3 bases and 5 bases respectively, with 13 bases between them. CDR3 sequence reads: CASSFGQTRETQYF. The CDR3 DNA reads TGTGCCAGCAGTTTCGGACAGACACGGGAGACCCAGTACTTC.

This sequence joins TRBV12-3 or TRBV12-4 and TRBJ1-4, with D perhaps matching TRBD1 (6 bases). The CDR3 has 13 residues. With 4 bases removed from V and 10 bases from J, the gap between germline ends came to 13 bases. The CDR3 DNA follows: TGTGCCAGCAGTTCGGGGGGGCGCGTAAAACTGTTTTTT. Amino acids: CASSSGGRVKLFF.

The gene calls are TRBV6-5 and TRBJ2-3, with 10 bases aligning to TRBD1. The germline gives CDR1 MNHEY, CDR2 SVGAGI. CDR3 length equals 14 residues. The V gene end was trimmed by 7 bases and the J gene end by 5 bases; junction bases not matched to a gene: 6. CDR3 nucleotide sequence: TGTGCCAGCACCCTGGACAGGGGGGTAGATACGCAGTATTTT. This gives the protein CASTLDRGVDTQYF.

This sequence joins TRBV15 and TRBJ2-5, with D perhaps TRBD2 (5 bases). Trimming took off 5 bases at V and 0 bases at J, with 13 bases between the two ends. Germline lookup yields CDR1 LNHNV and CDR2 YYDKDF (reference sequence). CDR3 size: 15 residues. The CDR3 nucleotides are TGTGCCACCAGCCTACTTGGGGAGAACCAAGAGACCCAGTACTTC. As protein: CATSLLGENQETQYF.

This chain connects TRBV10-3 to TRBJ2-7; D perhaps matches TRBD1 (5 bases). Germline lookup yields CDR1 ENHRY and CDR2 SYGVKD. This CDR3 is built from 14 residues. Between the trimmed V and J ends, which lost 6 bases and 3 bases, there was a span of 15 bases. CDR3 loop: CAIRGQGDRYEQYF. CDR3 DNA sequence: TGTGCCATCAGGGGCCAGGGTGATCGCTACGAGCAGTACTTC.

This clone appeared a single time. The rearrangement uses TRBV19 and TRBJ2-2; D not resolved. The germline V and J ends were trimmed by 3 bases and 0 bases, with 5 bases remaining between them. The CDR3 has 14 amino acids. The germline CDR1 and CDR2 sequences are LNHDA and SQIVND (reference sequence). The CDR3 region is CASSIWPNTGELFF. Here the CDR3 DNA reads TGTGCCAGTAGTATTTGGCCGAACACCGGGGAGCTGTTTTTT. Supplemented by reference TRBV19 and TRBJ2-2, the full variable domain reads DGGITQSPKYLFRKEGQNVTLSCEQNLNHDAMYWYRQDPGQGLRLIYYSQIVNDFQKGDIAEGYSVSREKKESFPLTVTSAQKNPTAFYLCASSIWPNTGELFFGEGSRLTVL.

Written as DNA, the CDR3 is TGTGCCAGCAGCTCAGGACAGGGTTGGACTGAAGCTTTCTTT. Translation gives CASSSGQGWTEAFF. The rearrangement joins TRBV5-8 to TRBJ1-1; 8 positions match TRBD1. The CDR3 consists of 14 residues. Germline assignment: CDR1 SGHTS and CDR2 YDEGEE. The V segment lost 3 bases and the J segment 5 bases; nucleotides outside the gene matches: 6.

The V gene is TRBV28, the J gene TRBJ2-3, with D uncertain. The CDR3 covers 13 residues. The V and J ends lost 5 bases and 4 bases respectively, with 10 bases between them. The germline gives CDR1 MDHEN, CDR2 SYDVKM. The CDR3 coding sequence is TGTGCCAGCAGTCCCCACAAGTCAGATACGCAGTATTTT. It codes for CASSPHKSDTQYF.

The J gene is TRBJ2-1, the V gene TRBV30, with D unclear. Germline V gene data show CDR1 as GTSNPN and CDR2 as SVGIG (reference sequence). The V end lost 8 bases, the J end lost 4 bases, and 6 bases lay between the germline ends. The CDR3 loop spans 10 amino acids. The CDR3 DNA reads as TGTGCCAGCAAGTACAATGAGCAGTTCTTC. It translates to CASKYNEQFF.

The chain has TRBV19 and TRBJ2-3; D unresolved. Germline V gives CDR1 LNHDA, CDR2 SQIVND (reference sequence). The V end was cut by 2 bases, the J end by 0 bases, with 9 bases between. The CDR3 extends over 15 amino acids. For the CDR3, the DNA is TGTGCCAGTAGTATAAGGCGGATTAGCACAGATACGCAGTATTTT. This gives the protein CASSIRRISTDTQYF.